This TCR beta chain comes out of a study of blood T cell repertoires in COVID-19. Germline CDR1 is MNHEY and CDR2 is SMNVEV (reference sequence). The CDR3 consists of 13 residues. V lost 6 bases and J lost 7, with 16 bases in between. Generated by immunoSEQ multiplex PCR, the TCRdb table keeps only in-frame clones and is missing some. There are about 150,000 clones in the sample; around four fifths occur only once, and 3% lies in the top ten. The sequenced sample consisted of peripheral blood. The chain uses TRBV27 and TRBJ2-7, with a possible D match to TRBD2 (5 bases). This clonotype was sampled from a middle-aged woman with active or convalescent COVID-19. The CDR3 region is CASSVGQTREQYF. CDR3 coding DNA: TGTGCCAGCAGCGTAGGGCAAACTAGGGAGCAGTACTTC.